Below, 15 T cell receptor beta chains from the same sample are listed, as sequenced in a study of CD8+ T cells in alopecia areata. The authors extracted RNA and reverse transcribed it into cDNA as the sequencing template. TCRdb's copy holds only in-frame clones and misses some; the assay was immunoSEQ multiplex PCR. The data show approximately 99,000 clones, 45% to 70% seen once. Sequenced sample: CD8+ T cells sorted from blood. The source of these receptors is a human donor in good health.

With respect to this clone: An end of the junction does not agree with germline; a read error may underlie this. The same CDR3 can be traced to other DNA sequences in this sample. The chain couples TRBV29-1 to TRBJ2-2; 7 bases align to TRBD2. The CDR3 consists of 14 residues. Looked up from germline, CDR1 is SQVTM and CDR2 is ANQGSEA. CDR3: CSVEGGGNTGELFF. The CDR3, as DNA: TGCAGCGTTGAGGGCGGGGGTAACACCGGGGAGCTATTTTTT.

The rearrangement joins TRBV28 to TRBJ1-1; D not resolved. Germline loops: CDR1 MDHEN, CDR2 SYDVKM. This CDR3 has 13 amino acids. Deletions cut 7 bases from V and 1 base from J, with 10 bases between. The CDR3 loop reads CASTATENTEAFF. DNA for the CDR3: TGTGCCAGCACCGCAACCGAGAACACTGAAGCTTTCTTT.

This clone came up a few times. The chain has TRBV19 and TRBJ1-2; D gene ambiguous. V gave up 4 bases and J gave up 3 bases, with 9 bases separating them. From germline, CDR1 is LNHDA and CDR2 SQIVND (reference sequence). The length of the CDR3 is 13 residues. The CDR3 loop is CASSTPGDYGYTF. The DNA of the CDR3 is TGTGCCAGTAGTACCCCGGGAGACTATGGCTACACCTTC.

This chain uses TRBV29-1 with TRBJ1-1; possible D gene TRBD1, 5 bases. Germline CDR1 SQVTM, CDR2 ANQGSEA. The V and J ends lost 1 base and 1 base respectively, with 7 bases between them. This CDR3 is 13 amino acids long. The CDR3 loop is CSVEGGRNTEAFF. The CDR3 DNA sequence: TGCAGCGTTGAAGGGGGACGGAACACTGAAGCTTTCTTT.

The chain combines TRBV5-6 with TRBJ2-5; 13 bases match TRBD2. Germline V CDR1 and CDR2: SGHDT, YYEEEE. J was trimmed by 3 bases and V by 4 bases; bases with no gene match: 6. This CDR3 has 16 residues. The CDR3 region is CASSQLGLAGEETQYF. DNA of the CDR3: TGTGCCAGCAGCCAGCTAGGACTAGCGGGGGAAGAGACCCAGTACTTC.

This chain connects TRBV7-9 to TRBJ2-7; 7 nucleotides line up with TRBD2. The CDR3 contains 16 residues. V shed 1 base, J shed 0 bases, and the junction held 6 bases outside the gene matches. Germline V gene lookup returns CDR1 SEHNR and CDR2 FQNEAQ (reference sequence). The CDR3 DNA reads TGTGCCAGCAGCTTAGACGGGGGGTTAAGCTCCTACGAGCAGTACTTC. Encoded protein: CASSLDGGLSSYEQYF.

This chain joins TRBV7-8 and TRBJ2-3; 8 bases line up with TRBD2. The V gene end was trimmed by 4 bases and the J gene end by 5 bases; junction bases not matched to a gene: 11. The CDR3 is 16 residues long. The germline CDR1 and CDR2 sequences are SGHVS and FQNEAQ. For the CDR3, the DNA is TGTGCCAGCAGCTCCAGGACTAGCTTGTGGAAAGATACGCAGTATTTT. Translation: CASSSRTSLWKDTQYF. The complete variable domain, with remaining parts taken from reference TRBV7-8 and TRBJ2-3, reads GAGVSQSPRYKVAKRGQDVALRCDPISGHVSLFWYQQALGQGPEFLTYFQNEAQLDKSGLPSDRFFAERPEGSVSTLKIQRTQQEDSAVYLCASSSRTSLWKDTQYFGPGTRLTVL.

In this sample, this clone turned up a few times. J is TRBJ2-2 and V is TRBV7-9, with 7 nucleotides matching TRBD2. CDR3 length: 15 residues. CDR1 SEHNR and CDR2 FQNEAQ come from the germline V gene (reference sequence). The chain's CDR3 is CAEAGREANTGELFF. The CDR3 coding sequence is TGTGCGGAGGCGGGGAGGGAAGCGAACACCGGGGAGCTGTTTTTT.

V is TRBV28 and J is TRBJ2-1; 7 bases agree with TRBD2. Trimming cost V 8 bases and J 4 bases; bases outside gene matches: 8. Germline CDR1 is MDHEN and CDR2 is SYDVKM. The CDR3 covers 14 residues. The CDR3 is CASPPPGLYNEQFF. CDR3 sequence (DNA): TGTGCCAGCCCCCCCCCGGGACTATACAATGAGCAGTTCTTC.

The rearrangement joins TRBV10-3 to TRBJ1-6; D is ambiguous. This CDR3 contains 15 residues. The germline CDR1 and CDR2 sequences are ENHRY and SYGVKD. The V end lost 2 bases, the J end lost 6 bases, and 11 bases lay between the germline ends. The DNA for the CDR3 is TGTGCCATCAGTGAGACGGCCCTCGCTAATTCACCCCTCCACTTT. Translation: CAISETALANSPLHF.

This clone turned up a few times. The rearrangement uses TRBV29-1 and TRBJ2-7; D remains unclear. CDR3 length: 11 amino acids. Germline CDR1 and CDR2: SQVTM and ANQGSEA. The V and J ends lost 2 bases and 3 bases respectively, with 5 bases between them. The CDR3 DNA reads TGCAGCGTTGAACTTGGCTACGAGCAGTACTTC. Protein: CSVELGYEQYF.

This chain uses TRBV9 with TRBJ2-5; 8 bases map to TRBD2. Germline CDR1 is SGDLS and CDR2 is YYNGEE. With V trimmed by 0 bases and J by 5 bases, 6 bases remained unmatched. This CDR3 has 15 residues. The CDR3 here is CASSVGLAGRETQYF. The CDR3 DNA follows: TGTGCCAGCAGCGTAGGTCTAGCGGGTCGGGAGACCCAGTACTTC.

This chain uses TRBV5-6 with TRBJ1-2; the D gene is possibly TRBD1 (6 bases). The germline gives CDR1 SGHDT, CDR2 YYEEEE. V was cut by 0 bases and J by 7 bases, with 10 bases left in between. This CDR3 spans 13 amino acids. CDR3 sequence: CASSLVGHSGYTF. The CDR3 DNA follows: TGTGCCAGCAGCTTGGTGGGACACTCTGGCTACACCTTC.

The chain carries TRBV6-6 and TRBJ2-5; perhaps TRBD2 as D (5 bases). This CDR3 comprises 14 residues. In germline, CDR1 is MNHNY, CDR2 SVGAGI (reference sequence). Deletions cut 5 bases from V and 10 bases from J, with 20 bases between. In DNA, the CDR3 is TGTGCCAGCAGTCAAACTGTACTATACGGGGACCAGTACTTC. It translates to CASSQTVLYGDQYF.

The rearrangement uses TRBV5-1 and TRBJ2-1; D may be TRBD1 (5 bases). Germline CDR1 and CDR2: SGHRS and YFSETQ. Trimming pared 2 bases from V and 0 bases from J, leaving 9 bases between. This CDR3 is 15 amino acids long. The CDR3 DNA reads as TGCGCCAGCAGCTTACAGGATAGCTCCTACAATGAGCAGTTCTTC. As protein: CASSLQDSSYNEQFF.